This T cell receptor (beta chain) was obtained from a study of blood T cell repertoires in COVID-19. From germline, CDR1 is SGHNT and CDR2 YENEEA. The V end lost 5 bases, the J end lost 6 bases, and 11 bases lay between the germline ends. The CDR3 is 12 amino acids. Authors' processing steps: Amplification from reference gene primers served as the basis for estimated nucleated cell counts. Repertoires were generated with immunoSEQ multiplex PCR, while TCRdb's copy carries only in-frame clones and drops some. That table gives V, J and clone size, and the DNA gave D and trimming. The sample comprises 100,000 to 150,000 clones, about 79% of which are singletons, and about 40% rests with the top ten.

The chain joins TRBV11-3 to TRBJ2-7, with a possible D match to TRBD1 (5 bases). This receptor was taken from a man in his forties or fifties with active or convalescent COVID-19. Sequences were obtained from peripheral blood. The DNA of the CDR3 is TGTGCCAGCAGCCGTACTACAGGCGAGCAGTACTTC. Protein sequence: CASSRTTGEQYF.